The entry that follows covers one T cell receptor beta chain sequence. The data belong to a study of glioma-infiltrating T cells. Amplification of TCR alpha and beta CDR3 regions from RNA used iRepertoire nested multiplex PCR. From the multiplex PCR reads, TCRdb called clonotypes with MiXCR, one entry per CDR3 protein. The sample has roughly 130,000 distinct CDR3 sequences; about 22% are singletons. CDR3 length: 14 residues. Per germline, CDR1 SGDLS and CDR2 YYNGEE. Trimming removed 3 bases at V and 10 bases at J, with 17 bases between. The chain employs TRBV9 and TRBJ2-1, with D possibly being TRBD2 (5 bases). Sequenced sample: glioma tissue, nonneoplastic brain tissue, or PBMCs (not recorded which). The TCR comes from a human donor with low-grade glioma or glioblastoma, undergoing nonglioma brain surgery, or in good health (not recorded which). CDR3 protein: CASSGPRRGREQFF. In DNA, the CDR3 is TGTGCCAGCAGCGGACCCCGTCGAGGGCGGGAGCAGTTCTTC. The whole variable domain, filled in from reference TRBV9 and TRBJ2-1, reads DSGVTQTPKHLITATGQRVTLRCSPRSGDLSVYWYQQSLDQGLQFLIQYYNGEERAKGNILERFSAQQFPDLHSELNLSSLELGDSALYFCASSGPRRGREQFFGPGTRLTVL.